This T cell receptor (beta chain) was recorded in a study of cytomegalovirus exposure and HLA in healthy donors. Whole-study context: Falling in the Caucasian-associated ancestry cluster were about four fifths of 350 to 400 genotyped donors. Study observations and caveats: A missense variant in DCLRE1C was later tied to TCR beta V- and J-gene trimming. Analysis performed later found more than 15,000 TCR beta sequences associated with HLA alleles at 0.05 false discovery rate.

Concerning this clone: Antigen specificity is unknown.

Amplification used 60 Vbeta primers and 13 Jbeta primers. Only in-frame clones appear in the TCRdb table, and some are missing; sequencing was by immunoSEQ multiplex PCR. The data show 110,000 to 150,000 clones, roughly 77% seen once. The specimen sequenced was PBMCs. The sequence came from a female donor in good health and CMV-seronegative.

The CDR3 region is CASSNRDRDQPQHF. CDR3 DNA: TGTGCCAGTAGTAACCGGGACAGGGATCAGCCCCAGCATTTT. This chain uses TRBV19 with TRBJ1-5; 9 bases map to TRBD1. This CDR3 contains 14 residues. J lost 5 bases, V lost 4 bases, and 3 bases had no gene match. Germline CDR1 LNHDA, CDR2 SQIVND (reference sequence).